This TCR beta chain derives from a study of blood T cells in healthy people across ages (dated by TCRdb to the mid-2010s). About the full investigation: In model experiments, template switching captured roughly one uniquely barcoded TCR beta cDNA molecule for every two T cells. The donors were divided into four age groups: young (average around 17 years), middle-aged (roughly 42), aged (roughly 60) and long-lived (roughly 88). Using the same blood draw, the study looked at two additional independent replicas of 1 million unique cDNA reads for two donors, one aged 18 to 30 and the other aged 80 or older. To avoid experimental bias, donors of different ages were randomly spread across the sequencing lanes. The study measured age-related changes in TCR beta repertoire diversity using deep sequencing normalized with unique cDNA molecular identifiers. The research as a whole found: The percentage of naive T cells measured by flow cytometry correlated strongly with observed TCR beta diversity. The CMV infection status of donors was not known, potentially confounding age-related changes in expanded clonotypes. Estimates of total diversity from one million sequenced T cells were regarded as lower bounds and underestimates. The long-lived group showed more naive CD4+ T cells, fewer expanded clones and increased TCR diversity than the aged group, suggesting age selection. Bulk unsorted PBMC profiling prevented conclusive comparison of naive and antigen-experienced compartments. Observed TCR beta diversity per million T cells fell roughly linearly with age, and a significant reduction was already apparent by age approximately 41.

As to this clonotype: The clone's antigen remains unknown. Base qualities are not at hand, and no much larger clone is one base apart.

V is clipped by 0 bases and J by 2 bases, and the sequence between their germline boundaries is 11 bases long. CDR1 is given as LNHNV and CDR2 as YYDKDF, both from the germline V gene (reference sequence). The CDR3, cysteine through phenylalanine, is 16 amino acids long. Only the CDR3 DNA is retained, 48 bases long and in frame from the first base. Library preparation was by 5' RACE. Sequencing took place on an Illumina HiSeq 2500. A second PCR of about 7 to 12 cycles was run with a J-beta primer mix and a sample-barcoded 5' primer. A unique molecular identifier was introduced onto each TCR beta cDNA molecule by a template-switch 5' adaptor carrying 12 random nucleotides. At least 3 million CDR3-containing paired-end reads were obtained from each sample. All of the RNA was converted into first-strand cDNA using the Mint cDNA synthesis kit, with a TRBC-specific oligonucleotide serving as the primer. Following uracil-DNA glycosylase treatment, a first 18-cycle PCR with universal primers M1SS and BC2_uni_R was performed on all cDNA. On the authors' methods: Normalization of each sample was performed by random selection of 1 million high-quality reads, each carrying a distinct molecular identifier. Instead of being binned into consensus sequences, reads with shared molecular identifiers were discarded. CDR3 identification, clonotype clustering and error correction used MiTCR with a Q25 quality threshold and the strictest error-elimination algorithm. Lower-bound total TCR beta diversity was estimated with a nonparametric unseen species model using Euler transformation. Clones were called with MiXCR by TCRdb after fastp trimmed the public reads at Q25, and only in-frame beta chains were retained. CDR3 protein sequences are deduplicated, and each keeps its most common genes and DNA. The V and J calls reflect TCRdb's pipeline rather than the authors' work. The sample profile shows 1,300,000 or so distinct CDR3 sequences; roughly 59% of them were found once. Roughly 6.3% of the sample comes from the top ten.

Systemically healthy Caucasian individuals from Russia, some 36 in total and aged about 6 to 95 years, were included as donors. Approximately 10 milliliters of peripheral blood were collected from each donor into EDTA-treated Vacutainer tubes. Ficoll-Paque density-gradient centrifugation was used to isolate PBMCs, with at least 7 million per sample. Trizol reagent was used to extract total RNA from PBMCs, with at least 6 micrograms per sample. For every donor, an aliquot of PBMCs went through flow cytometry to measure the percentages of naive CD45RAhigh/CD27high T cells. The source is a man younger than 35 in good health. This receptor chain uses TRBV15 and TRBJ2-1, with the D gene possibly TRBD1 or TRBD2, each one fitting 6 bases. The sequenced sample consisted of blood. The CDR3 reads as follows: CATSRERGAPYNEQFF. Read as DNA, the sequence is TGTGCCACCAGCAGAGAAAGGGGGGCCCCCTACAATGAGCAGTTCTTC.